The present T cell receptor beta chain was sequenced within a study of blood T cell repertoires in COVID-19. Study-level information: The analysed material was cDNA or gDNA that came from T cells, B-cell-depleted T cells, or PBMCs.

The V gene's germline CDR1 is MNHEY and CDR2 SMNVEV (reference sequence). V was shortened by 7 bases and J by 1 base, with 16 bases between the two germline ends. The CDR3 consists of 15 residues. Sequencing used immunoSEQ multiplex PCR; TCRdb keeps in-frame clones, though not all of them. The sample records approximately 390,000 clones, around 87% being singletons. This clonotype was obtained from a woman aged 60-75 years with COVID-19, enrolled during active disease. The chain links TRBV27 to TRBJ2-5; D is perhaps TRBD2 (7 bases). Sample: peripheral blood. As DNA, the CDR3 is TGTGCCAGCACGAGTGGGGGGGCCGGCCAAGAGACCCAGTACTTC. Amino acid sequence: CASTSGGAGQETQYF.